These T cell receptor beta chains were read from a single sample in a study of blood T cell repertoires in COVID-19. Data came from immunoSEQ multiplex PCR; TCRdb stores just in-frame clones and leaves some out. Seen here are roughly 68,000 clones, roughly 88% observed once, and the top ten hold approximately 31%. Material: peripheral blood. Receptors were obtained from a man in his fifties with acute or convalescent COVID-19. CDR3s include the opening cysteine and the closing phenylalanine or tryptophan. The order of the fields is D gene, V gene, J gene, CDR3 protein. D genes are given only for firm matches.

D gene: TRBD1; V gene: TRBV5-6; J gene: TRBJ1-2; CDR3 protein: CASNTGLGQGASGGGYTF
D gene: TRBD1; V gene: TRBV5-6; J gene: TRBJ1-2; CDR3 protein: CASSSSRDRGRGGYGYTF
D gene: -; V gene: TRBV6-1; J gene: TRBJ1-5; CDR3 protein: CASIQGYSNQPQHF
D gene: -; V gene: TRBV9; J gene: TRBJ2-5; CDR3 protein: CASSVGIRDQETQYF
D gene: TRBD1; V gene: TRBV2; J gene: TRBJ1-5; CDR3 protein: CASRSGQGGYQPQHF
D gene: TRBD2; V gene: TRBV3-1/TRBV3-2; J gene: TRBJ2-3; CDR3 protein: CASSRTSGADTQYF
D gene: TRBD2; V gene: TRBV5-1; J gene: TRBJ2-3; CDR3 protein: CASSPGRVLDTQYF
D gene: TRBD1; V gene: TRBV10-3; J gene: TRBJ1-2; CDR3 protein: CAITDRGSYGYTF
D gene: -; V gene: TRBV3-1/TRBV3-2; J gene: TRBJ1-4; CDR3 protein: CASSHRAAGNEKLFF
D gene: -; V gene: TRBV9; J gene: TRBJ1-5; CDR3 protein: CASSVSGVGQPQHF
D gene: TRBD2; V gene: TRBV2; J gene: TRBJ2-2; CDR3 protein: CASTRTSVGTGELFF
D gene: -; V gene: TRBV4-2; J gene: TRBJ2-2; CDR3 protein: CASSQELRVGELFF
D gene: -; V gene: TRBV7-9; J gene: TRBJ1-4; CDR3 protein: CASSLAPGVIEKLFF
D gene: -; V gene: TRBV10-3; J gene: TRBJ1-2; CDR3 protein: CAISDSDRLLNYGYTF
D gene: TRBD1; V gene: TRBV7-6; J gene: TRBJ1-1; CDR3 protein: CASQTEPGQAVTEAFF
D gene: TRBD2; V gene: TRBV9; J gene: TRBJ2-7; CDR3 protein: CASGGEVDEQYF
D gene: TRBD1; V gene: TRBV14; J gene: TRBJ1-6; CDR3 protein: CASSHTGGSTLHF
D gene: -; V gene: TRBV5-1; J gene: TRBJ2-4; CDR3 protein: CASSPTWTANIQYF
D gene: -; V gene: TRBV19; J gene: TRBJ2-6; CDR3 protein: CASSIGGLPGSGANVLTF
D gene: TRBD1; V gene: TRBV6-5; J gene: TRBJ1-4; CDR3 protein: CASRDRDRSEKLFF
D gene: -; V gene: TRBV5-1; J gene: TRBJ2-7; CDR3 protein: CASSLGQSYEQYF
D gene: TRBD2; V gene: TRBV19; J gene: TRBJ2-1; CDR3 protein: CASSLGTRGGNEQFF
D gene: -; V gene: TRBV19; J gene: TRBJ2-1; CDR3 protein: CASTGYNEQFF
D gene: -; V gene: TRBV28; J gene: TRBJ1-5; CDR3 protein: CASSLRPKNQPQHF
D gene: -; V gene: TRBV2; J gene: TRBJ1-1; CDR3 protein: CASRVQGGTEAFF
D gene: TRBD1; V gene: TRBV29-1; J gene: TRBJ2-7; CDR3 protein: CSVEFGSGGYEQYF
D gene: -; V gene: TRBV2; J gene: TRBJ2-4; CDR3 protein: CASSEEADIQYF